The following is a TCR beta chain sequence with its context. What it binds is unknown. The assay was immunoSEQ multiplex PCR, and TCRdb's table has in-frame clones only and misses some. This sample carries some 520,000 clones, roughly 85% of them seen once, and the ten largest clones take 10% to 15%. The sample comes from a study of Ad26.COV2.S vaccination and SARS-CoV-2 variants. Overall study context: The Ad26.COV2.S arm of the COV1001 trial was where the donor was placed. The study's findings and limits: Total T cell responses were possibly underestimated by TCR breadth and depth analyses.

As for treatment: 15 to 20 received Ad26.COV2.S at low or high dose, single or two shots; about 5 received placebo; per-sample allocation not given. The samples date from day 63 after the first vaccine or placebo injection. The ends lost 1 base at V and 3 bases at J; junction bases unmatched: 10. CDR1 is LGHDT and CDR2 is YNNKEL in the germline V gene (reference sequence). The CDR3 has 17 amino acids. The specimen comprised peripheral blood, sampled in a trial of Ad26.COV2.S vaccine versus placebo. V is TRBV3-1 (or the pseudogene TRBV3-2) and J is TRBJ2-7; 9 bases are a match to TRBD2. The TCR was taken from a person aged 18-65 years who received the Ad26.COV2.S COVID-19 vaccine or a placebo. CDR3 residues: CASSQAERGLADYEQYF. The CDR3, as DNA: TGTGCCAGCAGCCAAGCTGAGAGGGGACTAGCAGACTACGAGCAGTACTTC.